This T cell receptor beta chain is from a study of long-term antiretroviral therapy in people with HIV. Researchers report immunoSEQ v3.0 was run at survey level. This table comes from immunoSEQ multiplex PCR, and its TCRdb copy is limited to in-frame clones, with some not included. The repertoire has roughly 15,000 clones, roughly 91% of them found once; the top ten carry around 12%. Broader study findings: An increase in diversity followed ART, yet levels stayed below transplant donor controls. Collection of the blood took place between the mid-2000s and the late 2010s. The ART regimens in use then may have been less effective than current ones. Whichever time point was examined, clones expanded before ART dominated the repertoire.

Details on this clone: The antigen is unknown.

The CDR3 consists of 16 residues. Trimming stripped 1 base from V and 0 bases from J, with 10 bases between. Looked up from germline, CDR1 is SGHAT and CDR2 is FQDESV (reference sequence). Sequenced material: unsorted PBMCs, taken 6.9 years after starting antiretroviral therapy. The genes are TRBV11-1 and TRBJ2-1; D is unresolved. This TCR was sampled from a man aged 45-65 years with HIV. The CDR3 protein is CASSLDRQSSYNEQFF. CDR3 in DNA: TGTGCCAGCAGCTTAGACCGGCAGAGCTCCTACAATGAGCAGTTCTTC.